This T cell receptor beta chain derives from a study of blood T cell repertoires in COVID-19 (TCRdb year 2020). Turning to the overall study: Collaborator samples came from the United States, Italy and Spain and covered acute and convalescent phases of COVID-19. The repertoires were released in a freely available public database intended as a resource for research on the immune response to SARS-CoV-2. Subjects who had been exposed to COVID-19, were actively infected with it, or had recovered from it provided the deeply sampled blood TCRbeta repertoires that made up the dataset. Sample metadata almost always included a de-identified subject ID, COVID-19 status, age in years and sex. Samples came from the ongoing ImmuneRACE study (first 160 participants) plus 1,254 subjects from 6 global collaborators. HLA class I and class II types, where available, came from metadata supplied by the sample provider rather than from assay-based typing. The material from the prospective study consisted of cDNA or gDNA derived from T cells, B-cell-depleted T cells, or PBMCs. What the authors observed across the whole study: How much clinical and demographic metadata was included differed by source and by participant, and the metadata was provided uncurated.

With regard to this clone: Its antigen has not been determined. No quality values exist for individual bases; no much larger clone is one base distant.

The CDR3 covers 16 residues, taking in both the cysteine and the phenylalanine. Only the CDR3 DNA is retained, 48 bases long and in frame from the first base. The junction shows trimming of 0 bases on V and 8 bases on J, and the gene matches do not reach 10 bases of it. For CDR1 and CDR2, the germline V gene lists ENHRY and SYGVKD. TCRbeta CDR3 regions were amplified from genomic DNA by means of the immunoSEQ Assay, a bias-controlled multiplex PCR. The authors' pipeline ran thus. Nucleated cell counts per sample were estimated from amplification of reference gene primers within the assay. Sequence reads were collapsed and filtered to measure the absolute abundance of every unique TCRbeta CDR3 rearrangement. For each sample, productive Simpson clonality was calculated as the square root of Simpson's diversity index over productive rearrangements. TCRdb holds this immuneACCESS table with in-frame rearrangements only. Some clones are missing; in checked studies, unresolved V genes explain under half, and the rest has no known cause. V, J and clone size are those of that table, while D and trimming were read from the DNA. This sample is represented by 65,000 to 75,000 clones; 90% of them were singletons. 1.3% to 1.5% of the sample is held by the ten biggest clonotypes.

Each collaborating institution followed its own protocols to collect whole blood in K2EDTA tubes. For TCRbeta analysis, collaborator samples were shipped as frozen whole blood, as isolated PBMCs, or as DNA extracted from either sample type. The sample taken for sequencing was peripheral blood. The rearranged chain carries TRBV10-3 and TRBJ2-1; a stretch of 7 junction bases matches TRBD1. The clonotype was recovered from a man aged 50-60 years with acute or convalescent COVID-19. The nucleotide sequence reads as follows: TGTGCCATCAGTGAGTCACAGGGGTCCTTCTCCCATGAGCAGTTCTTC. It translates to CAISESQGSFSHEQFF.